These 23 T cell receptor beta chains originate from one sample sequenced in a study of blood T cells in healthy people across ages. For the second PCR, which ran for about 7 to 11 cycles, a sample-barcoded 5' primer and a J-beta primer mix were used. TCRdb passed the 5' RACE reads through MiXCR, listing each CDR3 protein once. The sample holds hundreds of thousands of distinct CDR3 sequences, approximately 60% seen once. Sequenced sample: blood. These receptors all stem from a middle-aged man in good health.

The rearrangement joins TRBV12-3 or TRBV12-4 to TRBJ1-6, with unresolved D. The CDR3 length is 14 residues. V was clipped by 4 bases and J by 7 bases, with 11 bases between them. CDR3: CASSWNLLNSPLHF. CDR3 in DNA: TGTGCCAGCAGTTGGAACCTCCTGAATTCACCCCTCCACTTT.

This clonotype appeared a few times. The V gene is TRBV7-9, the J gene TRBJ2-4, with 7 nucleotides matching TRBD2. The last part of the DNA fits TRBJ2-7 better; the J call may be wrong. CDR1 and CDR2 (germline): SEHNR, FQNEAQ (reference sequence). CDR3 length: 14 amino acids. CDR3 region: CASSFGTTFYEQYF. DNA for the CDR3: TGTGCCAGCAGCTTTGGGACTACCTTCTACGAGCAGTACTTC.

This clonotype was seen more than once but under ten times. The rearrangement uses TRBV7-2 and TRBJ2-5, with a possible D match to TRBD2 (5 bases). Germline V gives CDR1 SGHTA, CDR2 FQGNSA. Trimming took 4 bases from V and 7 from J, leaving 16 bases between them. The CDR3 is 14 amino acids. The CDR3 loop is CASSSRRSGRTQYF. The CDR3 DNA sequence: TGTGCCAGCAGCTCAAGGAGGTCCGGGCGGACCCAGTACTTC.

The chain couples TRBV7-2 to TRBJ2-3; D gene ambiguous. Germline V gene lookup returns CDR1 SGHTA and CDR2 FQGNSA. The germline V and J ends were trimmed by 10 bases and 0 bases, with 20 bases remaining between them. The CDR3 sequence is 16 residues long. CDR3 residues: CATYRNYQASTDTQYF. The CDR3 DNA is TGTGCCACCTACCGGAACTACCAGGCTAGCACAGATACGCAGTATTTT.

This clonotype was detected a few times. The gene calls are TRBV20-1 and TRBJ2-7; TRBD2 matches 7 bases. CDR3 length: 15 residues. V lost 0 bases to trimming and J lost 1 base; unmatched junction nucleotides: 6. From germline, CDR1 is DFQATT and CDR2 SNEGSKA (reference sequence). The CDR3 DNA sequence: TGCAGTGCTAGAGATTCCAGCGGGGAATCCTACGAGCAGTACTTC. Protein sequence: CSARDSSGESYEQYF.

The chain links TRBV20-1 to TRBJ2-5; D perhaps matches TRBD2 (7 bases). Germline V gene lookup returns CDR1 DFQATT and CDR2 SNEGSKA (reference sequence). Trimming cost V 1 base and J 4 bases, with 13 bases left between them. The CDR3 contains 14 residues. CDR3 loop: CSARAGEGRETQYF. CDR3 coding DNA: TGCAGTGCTAGAGCAGGGGAGGGGCGAGAGACCCAGTACTTC.

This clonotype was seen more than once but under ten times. The CDR3 reads CSAPITSQETQYF. CDR3 nucleotides: TGCAGTGCTCCTATTACGTCCCAAGAGACCCAGTACTTC. The chain carries TRBV20-1 and TRBJ2-5; D is unclear. CDR1 is DFQATT, CDR2 SNEGSKA, per germline (reference sequence). V lost 5 bases and J lost 1, with 11 bases in between. This CDR3 contains 13 residues.

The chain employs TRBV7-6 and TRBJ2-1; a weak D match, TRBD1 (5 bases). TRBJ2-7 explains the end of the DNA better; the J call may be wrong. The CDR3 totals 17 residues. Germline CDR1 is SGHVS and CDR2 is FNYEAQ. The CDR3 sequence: CASSLGALGARSNEQYF. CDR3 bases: TGTGCCAGCAGCTTAGGGGCCCTAGGGGCGAGGAGCAATGAGCAGTACTTC.

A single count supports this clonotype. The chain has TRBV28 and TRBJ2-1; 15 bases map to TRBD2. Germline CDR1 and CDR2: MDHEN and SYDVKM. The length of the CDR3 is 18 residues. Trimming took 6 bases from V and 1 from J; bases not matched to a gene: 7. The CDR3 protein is CASSGLAGGRRSYNEQFF. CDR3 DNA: TGTGCCAGCAGCGGACTAGCGGGAGGGCGCAGGTCCTACAATGAGCAGTTCTTC.

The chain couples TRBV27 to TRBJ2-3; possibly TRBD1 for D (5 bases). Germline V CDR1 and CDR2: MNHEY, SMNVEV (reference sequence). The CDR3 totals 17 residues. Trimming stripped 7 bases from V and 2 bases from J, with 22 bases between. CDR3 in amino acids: CASTRQLLRADTDTQYF. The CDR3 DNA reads TGTGCCAGCACTCGACAGTTGCTAAGGGCAGACACAGATACGCAGTATTTT.

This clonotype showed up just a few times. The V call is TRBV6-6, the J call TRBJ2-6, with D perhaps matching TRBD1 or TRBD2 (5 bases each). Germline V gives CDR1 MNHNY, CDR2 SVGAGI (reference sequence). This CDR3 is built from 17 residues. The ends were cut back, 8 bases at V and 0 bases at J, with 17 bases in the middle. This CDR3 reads CASHSGGEFSGANVLTF. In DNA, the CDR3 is TGTGCCAGCCATTCTGGGGGAGAGTTCTCTGGGGCCAACGTCCTGACTTTC.

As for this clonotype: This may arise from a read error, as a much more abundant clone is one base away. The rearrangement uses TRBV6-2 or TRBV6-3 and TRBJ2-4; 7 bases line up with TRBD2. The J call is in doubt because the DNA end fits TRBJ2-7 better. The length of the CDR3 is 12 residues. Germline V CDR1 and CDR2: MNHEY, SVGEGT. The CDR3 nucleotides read TGTGCCAGCAGGTGGGACTACTACGAGCAGTACTTC. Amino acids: CASRWDYYEQYF.

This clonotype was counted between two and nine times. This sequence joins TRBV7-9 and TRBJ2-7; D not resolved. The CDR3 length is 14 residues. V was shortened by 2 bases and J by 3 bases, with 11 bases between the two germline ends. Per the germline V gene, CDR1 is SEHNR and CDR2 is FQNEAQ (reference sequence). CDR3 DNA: TGTGCCAGCAGCTTAATCAGGCTAGGCTACGAGCAGTACTTC. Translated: CASSLIRLGYEQYF.

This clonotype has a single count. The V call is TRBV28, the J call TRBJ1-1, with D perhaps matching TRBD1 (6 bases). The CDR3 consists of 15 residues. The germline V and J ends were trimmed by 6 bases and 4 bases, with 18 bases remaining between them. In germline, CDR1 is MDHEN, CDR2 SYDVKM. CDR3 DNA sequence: TGTGCCAGCAGATTTGAACAGGGTAGGGGCACTGAAGCTTTCTTT. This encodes CASRFEQGRGTEAFF.

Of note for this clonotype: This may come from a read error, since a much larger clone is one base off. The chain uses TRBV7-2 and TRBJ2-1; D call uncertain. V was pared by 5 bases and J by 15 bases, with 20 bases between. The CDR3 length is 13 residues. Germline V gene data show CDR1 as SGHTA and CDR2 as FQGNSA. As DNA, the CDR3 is TGTGCCAGCAGCCTTATCCGAGGTAGAGAATTGTTCTTC. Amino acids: CASSLIRGRELFF.

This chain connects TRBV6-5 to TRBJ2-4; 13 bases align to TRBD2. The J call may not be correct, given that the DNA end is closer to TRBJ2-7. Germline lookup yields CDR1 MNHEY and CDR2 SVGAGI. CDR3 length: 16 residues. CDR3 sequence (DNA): TGTGCCAGCAGTTATCCCGGGACTAGCGGGATATACGAGCAGTACTTC. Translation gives CASSYPGTSGIYEQYF.

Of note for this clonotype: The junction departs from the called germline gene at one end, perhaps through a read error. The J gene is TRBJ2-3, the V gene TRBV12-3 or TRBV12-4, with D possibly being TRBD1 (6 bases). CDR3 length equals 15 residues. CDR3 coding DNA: TGTGCCAGCAGCCCGTCGGACAGATTCACAGATCCGCAGTATTTT. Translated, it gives CASSPSDRFTDPQYF.

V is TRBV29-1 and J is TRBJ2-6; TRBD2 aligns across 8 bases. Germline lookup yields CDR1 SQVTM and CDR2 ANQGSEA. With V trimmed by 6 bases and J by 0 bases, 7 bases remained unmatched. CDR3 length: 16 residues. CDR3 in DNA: TGCAGCGTGGTCGGGGGGGCGACCTCTGGGGCCAACGTCCTGACTTTC. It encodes CSVVGGATSGANVLTF.

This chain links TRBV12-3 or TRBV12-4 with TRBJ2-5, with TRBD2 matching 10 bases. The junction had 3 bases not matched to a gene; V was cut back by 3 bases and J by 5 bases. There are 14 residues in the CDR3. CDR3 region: CASSLSGRGETQYF. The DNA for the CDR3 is TGTGCCAGCAGTTTGAGCGGGAGGGGTGAGACCCAGTACTTC.

The CDR3 spells CASSQDARTGGEQYF. DNA for the CDR3: TGTGCCAGCAGCCAAGATGCCCGGACAGGTGGGGAGCAGTACTTC. The chain is built from TRBV3-1 and TRBJ2-7, with 7 nucleotides matching TRBD1. V lost 0 bases and J lost 7; bases outside the gene matches: 9. The CDR3 covers 15 residues. Germline CDR1 reads LGHDT; CDR2 reads YNNKEL (reference sequence).

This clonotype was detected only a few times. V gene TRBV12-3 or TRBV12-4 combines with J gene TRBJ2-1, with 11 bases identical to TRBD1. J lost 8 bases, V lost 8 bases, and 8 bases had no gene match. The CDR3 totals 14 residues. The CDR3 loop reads CASRTGGPGDEQFF. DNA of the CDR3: TGTGCCAGCCGGACAGGGGGCCCGGGGGATGAGCAGTTCTTC.

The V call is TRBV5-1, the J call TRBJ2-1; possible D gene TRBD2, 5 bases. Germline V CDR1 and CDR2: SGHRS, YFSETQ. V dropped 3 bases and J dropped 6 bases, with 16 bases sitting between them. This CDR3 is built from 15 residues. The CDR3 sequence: CASSSNVGRLNEQFF. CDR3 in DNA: TGCGCCAGCAGCTCGAATGTAGGGAGACTCAATGAGCAGTTCTTC. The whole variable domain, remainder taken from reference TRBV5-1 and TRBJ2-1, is KAGVTQTPRYLIKTRGQQVTLSCSPISGHRSVSWYQQTPGQGLQFLFEYFSETQRNKGNFPGRFSGRQFSNSRSEMNVSTLELGDSALYLCASSSNVGRLNEQFFGPGTRLTVL.

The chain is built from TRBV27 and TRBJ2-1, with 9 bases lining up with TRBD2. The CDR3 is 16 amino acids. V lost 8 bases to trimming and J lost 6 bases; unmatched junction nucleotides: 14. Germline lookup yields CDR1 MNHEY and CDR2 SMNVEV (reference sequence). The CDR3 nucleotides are TGTGCCAGCGCTAAAAGGGGGGGACTAGCAATCAATGAGCAGTTCTTC. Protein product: CASAKRGGLAINEQFF.